This record covers a single T cell receptor beta chain. Its antigen is undetermined. Vbeta (60) and Jbeta (13) primers were used in the PCR. Clones were sequenced by immunoSEQ multiplex PCR, and TCRdb holds only the in-frame ones, with some missing. The table records over 150,000 clones, approximately 74% of them present only once. Germline loops: CDR1 LNHDA, CDR2 SQIVND (reference sequence). This CDR3 has 14 residues. The ends lost 6 bases at V and 4 bases at J; junction bases unmatched: 7. The data are from a study of cytomegalovirus exposure and HLA in healthy donors. Study context: There were around 390 genotyped donors. Of these, 81% fell in the genetic ancestry cluster associated with self-reported Caucasian donors.

General study findings and limits: A few CMV-associated chains proved CMV antigen-specific in vitro. Clonal expansion was found to be greater in HLA-associated TCR beta chains than in equally common others in a later analysis. When analyzed later, a missense DCLRE1C variant was found to be linked to TCR beta V- and J-gene trimming.

The source of this sequence is a man under 40 in good health and CMV-seronegative. Sequencing was carried out using PBMCs. The rearrangement joins TRBV19 to TRBJ2-5; 8 bases are a match to TRBD2. In DNA, the CDR3 is TGTGCCAGTAGGCCGGGGGGGGGCTCAGAGACCCAGTACTTC. Protein sequence: CASRPGGGSETQYF.